Shown below are 25 T cell receptor beta chains from a single sample sequenced in a study of shared clonotypes between healthy human individuals. Sequencing was performed with immunoSEQ multiplex PCR; in TCRdb, only in-frame clones are kept and a portion is missing. The repertoire has 1.5 million to 2.5 million clones, less than 95% of them found once; the top ten carry under 1.5%. Naive CD8 cells lacked CD45RO and underwent positive selection for CCR7, leaving out terminally differentiated effector memory CD45RA+ cells. Sequenced input: naive CD8+ T cells sorted from blood. The receptors were sampled from a man younger than 30 in good health.

The rearrangement joins TRBV5-6 to TRBJ1-2; 9 nucleotides match TRBD1. With 2 bases clipped from V and 3 bases from J, the junction kept 5 bases outside the gene matches. CDR3 length: 15 residues. Germline V CDR1 and CDR2: SGHDT, YYEEEE. The CDR3 DNA sequence: TGTGCCAGCAGCTTACGTCGGACAGGGGACTATGGCTACACCTTC. As protein: CASSLRRTGDYGYTF.

V usage is TRBV5-1 and J usage is TRBJ2-7; either TRBD1 or TRBD2 may fit D (5 bases each). Germline CDR1 reads SGHRS; CDR2 reads YFSETQ. This CDR3 contains 16 residues. The V end was cut by 3 bases, the J end by 0 bases, with 16 bases between. CDR3 sequence (DNA): TGCGCCAGCAGCTCTAGCTGGGACCGGAGCTCCTACGAGCAGTACTTC. It codes for CASSSSWDRSSYEQYF.

The chain has TRBV7-9 and TRBJ2-4, with 8 bases matching TRBD1. The CDR3 covers 14 residues. Trimming at V came to 3 bases and at J to 8 bases, leaving 6 bases not matched to a gene. Germline V gene lookup returns CDR1 SEHNR and CDR2 FQNEAQ (reference sequence). The CDR3 loop is CASSFWTGRDIQYF. CDR3 nucleotide sequence: TGTGCCAGCAGCTTTTGGACAGGGCGGGACATTCAGTACTTC.

CDR3 loop: CASSETGATQETQYF. CDR3 in DNA: TGTGCCAGCAGTGAAACCGGGGCAACCCAAGAGACCCAGTACTTC. The rearrangement joins TRBV6-1 to TRBJ2-5; D might be TRBD1 or TRBD2, each matching 5 bases. Trimming took 2 bases from V and 1 from J, leaving 11 bases between them. Germline-derived CDR1 and CDR2 are MNHNS and SASEGT. The CDR3 consists of 15 residues.

The V call is TRBV4-1, the J call TRBJ2-2, with D unclear. Trimming removed 4 bases at V and 0 bases at J, with 6 bases between. This CDR3 is built from 14 residues. The germline V gene has CDR1 MGHRA and CDR2 YSYEKL. The CDR3 DNA sequence: TGCGCCAGCAGCCGAATAGCGAACACCGGGGAGCTGTTTTTT. Residues: CASSRIANTGELFF.

The V call is TRBV6-5, the J call TRBJ2-2; D gene unclear. The germline V gene has CDR1 MNHEY and CDR2 SVGAGI. The CDR3 loop spans 12 amino acids. V was clipped by 5 bases and J by 6 bases, with 7 bases between them. CDR3 loop: CASSVNAGELFF. The CDR3 DNA reads as TGTGCCAGCAGTGTAAACGCCGGGGAGCTGTTTTTT.

The V gene is TRBV6-6, the J gene TRBJ2-3; no definite D call. The CDR3 loop spans 14 amino acids. Trimming shortened V by 8 bases and J by 1 base, and 13 bases separated the two germline ends. The V gene's germline CDR1 is MNHNY and CDR2 SVGAGI (reference sequence). The CDR3 is CASATVQRTDTQYF. The CDR3, as DNA: TGTGCCAGCGCGACCGTCCAACGCACAGATACGCAGTATTTT.

CDR3 protein: CASRLSGGTSTEAFF. The CDR3 DNA sequence: TGTGCCAGCAGGCTGTCAGGGGGCACGAGCACTGAAGCTTTCTTT. The rearrangement joins TRBV27 to TRBJ1-1; 8 bases are a match to TRBD1. The CDR3 totals 15 residues. The V and J ends lost 6 bases and 4 bases, in that order; junction bases with no gene match: 10. The germline V gene has CDR1 MNHEY and CDR2 SMNVEV (reference sequence).

The chain is built from TRBV9 and TRBJ2-2; D ambiguous. V was clipped by 3 bases and J by 6 bases, with 6 bases between them. In germline, CDR1 is SGDLS, CDR2 YYNGEE. The CDR3 runs to 12 residues. CDR3 DNA: TGTGCCAGCAGCGCGAATCCCGGGGAGCTGTTTTTT. Protein sequence: CASSANPGELFF.

The chain combines TRBV6-5 with TRBJ2-1; 11 bases are shared with TRBD2. Looked up from germline, CDR1 is MNHEY and CDR2 is SVGAGI. This CDR3 has 15 amino acids. Trimming cost V 6 bases and J 3 bases; bases outside gene matches: 4. CDR3 sequence reads: CASSQLAGDYNEQFF. CDR3 DNA sequence: TGTGCCAGCAGCCAACTAGCGGGGGACTACAATGAGCAGTTCTTC.

The rearrangement links TRBV5-6 to TRBJ1-5, with D perhaps TRBD1 (6 bases). Trimming removed 4 bases at V and 1 base at J, with 12 bases between. Germline V gene data show CDR1 as SGHDT and CDR2 as YYEEEE. CDR3 length: 15 residues. The CDR3, as DNA: TGTGCCAGCAGCCCGGGGGCGGGGAGCAATCAGCCCCAGCATTTT. Translating gives CASSPGAGSNQPQHF.

The genes are TRBV7-8 and TRBJ2-7, with 9 bases fitting TRBD2. V lost 5 bases and J lost 0; bases outside the gene matches: 8. The CDR3 has 16 residues. From germline, CDR1 is SGHVS and CDR2 FQNEAQ. This CDR3 is CASSRPRLADSYEQYF. The CDR3 nucleotides read TGTGCCAGCAGCCGGCCGAGACTAGCGGACTCCTACGAGCAGTACTTC.

As concerns this clone: Other DNA sequences in this specimen translate into the identical CDR3. The V call is TRBV5-1, the J call TRBJ2-7; 7 bases agree with TRBD2. The CDR3 has 13 amino acids. The germline V gene encodes CDR1 SGHRS and CDR2 YFSETQ. The V gene end was trimmed by 4 bases and the J gene end by 3 bases; junction bases not matched to a gene: 4. The CDR3 coding sequence is TGCGCCAGCAGCCCCCGCGGGGGCTACGAGCAGTACTTC. This translates into CASSPRGGYEQYF.

The rearrangement uses TRBV10-1 and TRBJ2-7, with D perhaps TRBD2 (5 bases). Trimming cost V 2 bases and J 5 bases, with 13 bases left between them. In germline, CDR1 is WNHNN, CDR2 SYGVQD (reference sequence). The CDR3 extends over 14 amino acids. The CDR3 protein is CASSETEGRNEQYF. CDR3 DNA sequence: TGCGCCAGCAGTGAGACTGAGGGCCGGAACGAGCAGTACTTC.

The rearrangement uses TRBV7-2 and TRBJ2-1; TRBD2 matches 13 bases. The ends lost 10 bases at V and 5 bases at J; junction bases unmatched: 8. The CDR3 length is 15 residues. Germline V gives CDR1 SGHTA, CDR2 FQGNSA. Written as DNA, the CDR3 is TGTGCCACCCGGACTAGCGGGGGCCCTAACAATGAGCAGTTCTTC. Amino acids: CATRTSGGPNNEQFF.

This sequence joins TRBV6-1 and TRBJ2-5, with 10 nucleotides matching TRBD2. Germline CDR1 and CDR2: MNHNS and SASEGT. V shed 4 bases and J 2 bases; nucleotides not matched to a gene: 4. This CDR3 is 15 amino acids long. The CDR3 nucleotides are TGTGCCAGCAGTGGGATAGCGGGAGGTCAAGAGACCCAGTACTTC. Translation: CASSGIAGGQETQYF.

This chain uses TRBV27 with TRBJ2-1; 9 bases line up with TRBD2. J was trimmed by 2 bases and V by 5 bases; bases with no gene match: 7. This CDR3 region has 16 residues. CDR1 MNHEY and CDR2 SMNVEV come from the germline V gene (reference sequence). The CDR3 region is CASSLLAGVTYNEQFF. DNA of the CDR3: TGTGCCAGCAGTCTACTAGCGGGTGTAACCTACAATGAGCAGTTCTTC.

This chain connects TRBV11-2 to TRBJ1-1; D unresolved. Trimming removed 0 bases at V and 1 base at J, with 9 bases between. The CDR3 runs to 15 residues. Looked up from germline, CDR1 is SGHAT and CDR2 is FQNNGV. The CDR3 nucleotides read TGTGCCAGCAGCTTAGAAGTTTCGCCGAACACTGAAGCTTTCTTT. The encoded protein is CASSLEVSPNTEAFF.

The rearrangement links TRBV4-1 to TRBJ2-7, with 12 bases identical to TRBD1. Germline V gene sequence: CDR1 MGHRA, CDR2 YSYEKL. The CDR3 loop spans 16 amino acids. Trimming took 3 bases from V and 6 from J; bases not matched to a gene: 9. The CDR3 reads CASSHLGTGGLGEQYF. CDR3 bases: TGCGCCAGCAGCCATTTGGGGACAGGGGGCCTGGGCGAGCAGTACTTC.

The V call is TRBV9, the J call TRBJ2-5, with a tentative D call TRBD1 (5 bases). Trimming took off 0 bases at V and 3 bases at J, with 12 bases between the two ends. CDR3 size: 15 residues. CDR1 SGDLS and CDR2 YYNGEE come from the germline V gene. CDR3 in amino acids: CASSVEAGLKETQYF. The CDR3 nucleotides read TGTGCCAGCAGCGTAGAGGCAGGGTTAAAAGAGACCCAGTACTTC.

CDR3: CASSLVSSRLEQYF. The CDR3 DNA is TGTGCCAGCAGCTTGGTTTCGAGCAGGCTCGAGCAGTACTTC. The chain uses TRBV5-8 and TRBJ2-7; D gene ambiguous. The CDR3 runs to 14 residues. V was clipped by 0 bases and J by 6 bases, with 13 bases between them. Germline CDR1 is SGHTS and CDR2 is YDEGEE.

V is TRBV23-1 and J is TRBJ1-2; D is ambiguous. TRBV23-1 is sorted into the ORF group, with uncertain function. The CDR3 sequence is 15 residues long. V lost 0 bases and J 4 bases, leaving 12 bases between the germline ends. The CDR3 sequence: CASSQSHGPVYGYTF. The DNA for the CDR3 is TGCGCCAGCAGTCAATCCCACGGGCCAGTCTATGGCTACACCTTC.

This clone was counted only a few times. V and J are TRBV28 and TRBJ1-1; the D is unclear. The CDR3 runs to 12 residues. Between the trimmed V and J ends, which lost 2 bases and 6 bases, there was a span of 7 bases. Germline V CDR1 and CDR2: MDHEN, SYDVKM. The CDR3 sequence: CASSLRQSEAFF. As DNA, the CDR3 is TGTGCCAGCAGTTTAAGGCAGTCTGAAGCTTTCTTT.

V and J are TRBV11-2 and TRBJ2-2; D might be TRBD1 (6 bases). Germline CDR1 and CDR2: SGHAT and FQNNGV. The CDR3 is 18 residues long. V lost 3 bases and J 3 bases, leaving 20 bases between the germline ends. The CDR3 spells CASSLGRGSGLDTGELFF. Here the CDR3 DNA reads TGTGCCAGCAGCTTGGGCAGGGGAAGTGGATTGGACACCGGGGAGCTGTTTTTT.

The rearrangement joins TRBV4-1 to TRBJ1-2; 7 bases agree with TRBD1. V trimming: 4 bases; J trimming: 4 bases; junction bases outside the gene matches: 9. The CDR3 is 15 residues long. CDR1 and CDR2 (germline): MGHRA, YSYEKL. CDR3 region: CASSRSSGTAYGYTF. In DNA, the CDR3 is TGCGCCAGCAGCCGCAGCTCCGGGACAGCCTATGGCTACACCTTC.